What follows are 27 T cell receptor beta chains derived from one specimen sequenced in a study of T cells in Graves' hyperthyroidism and ophthalmopathy. Researchers amplified the TCR beta CDR3 regions from RNA transcripts. HTBI primers drove first-round RT-PCR of the TCR CDR3. TCRdb ran MiXCR on the multiplex PCR reads and lists one entry per CDR3 protein. The table shows 94,000 or so distinct CDR3 sequences, with about 51% occurring only once. Sequencing was performed on blood. The source is a woman in her forties with Graves' hyperthyroidism.

This clonotype has a count of ten or more. The chain joins TRBV5-4 to TRBJ2-6; D uncertain. The CDR3 runs to 15 residues. Deletions cut 0 bases from V and 1 base from J, with 5 bases between. Germline CDR1 reads SGHNT; CDR2 reads YYREEE (reference sequence). CDR3 sequence: CASSLESSGANVLTF. The CDR3 region has the DNA TGTGCCAGCAGCTTGGAGTCTTCTGGGGCCAACGTCCTGACTTTC.

For this clonotype: A much larger clone differs from this one at a single base, so this may be a read error. V usage is TRBV12-3 or TRBV12-4 and J usage is TRBJ2-7; TRBD2 is a possible D gene (6 bases). V lost 5 bases and J lost 0, with 11 bases in between. The CDR3 length is 14 residues. CDR3 in amino acids: CASSREASSYEQYF. CDR3 sequence (DNA): TGTGCCAGCAGTAGGGAGGCGAGCTCCTACGAGCAGTACTTC.

This clonotype was seen repeatedly, ten times or more. The chain joins TRBV10-3 to TRBJ1-1; D call uncertain. The CDR3 consists of 14 residues. The V gene's germline CDR1 is ENHRY and CDR2 SYGVKD. V was trimmed by 6 bases and J by 2 bases, leaving 13 bases between them. As DNA, the CDR3 is TGTGCCATCAGAGCTTCCGGTCAAAACACTGAAGCTTTCTTT. Its protein product is CAIRASGQNTEAFF.

The chain's CDR3 is CAAGTSGGPQETQYF. The DNA for the CDR3 is TGTGCCGCAGGGACTAGCGGGGGTCCCCAAGAGACCCAGTACTTC. The chain couples TRBV6-1 to TRBJ2-5, with 14 bases fitting TRBD2. From germline, CDR1 is MNHNS and CDR2 SASEGT. This CDR3 is 15 amino acids long. The J segment lost 1 base and the V segment lost 11 bases, leaving 6 bases of the junction unmatched.

The chain joins TRBV9 to TRBJ2-7; D might be TRBD2 (7 bases). V dropped 5 bases and J dropped 3 bases, with 21 bases sitting between them. Germline V lookup: CDR1 SGDLS, CDR2 YYNGEE. This CDR3 region has 16 residues. The CDR3 sequence is CASRGEGGDGYYEQYF. The CDR3 nucleotides are TGTGCCAGCAGAGGTGAAGGGGGGGACGGATACTACGAGCAGTACTTC.

The chain carries TRBV20-1 and TRBJ1-1, with D uncertain. CDR1 and CDR2 from the germline V gene are DFQATT and SNEGSKA (reference sequence). V lost 5 bases and J 6 bases, leaving 13 bases between the germline ends. The CDR3 totals 12 residues. CDR3: CSAARLGAEAFF. The CDR3 DNA reads TGCAGTGCTGCCCGCCTAGGTGCTGAAGCTTTCTTT.

Remarks on this clonotype: Sequence at one end of the junction differs from germline and may be a read error. The chain has TRBV29-1 and TRBJ1-2; 7 nucleotides line up with TRBD1. Germline V gives CDR1 SQVTM, CDR2 ANQGSEA. CDR3 length: 14 residues. CDR3 DNA: TGCAGCGTTAAGGGGGCAGTAACTAACTATGGCTGCACCTTC. Its translation is CSVKGAVTNYGCTF. The variable domain in full, completed from reference TRBV29-1 and TRBJ1-2, reads SAVISQKPSRDICQRGTSLTIQCQVDSQVTMMFWYRQQPGQSLTLIATANQGSEATYESGFVIDKFPISRPNLTFSTLTVSNMSPEDSSIYLCSVKGAVTNYGCTFGSGTRLTVV.

This clonotype was counted only a few times. This chain's CDR3 is CAITPTGDRDTIYF. The CDR3 DNA reads TGTGCCATCACTCCGACAGGGGACAGGGACACCATATATTTT. The chain uses TRBV10-3 and TRBJ1-3, with 9 bases lining up with TRBD1. CDR1 is ENHRY and CDR2 is SYGVKD in the germline V gene. The CDR3 covers 14 residues. J was trimmed by 8 bases and V by 7 bases; bases with no gene match: 9.

The chain has TRBV7-2 and TRBJ2-5; 11 nucleotides align to TRBD2. The trim removed 1 base at V and 7 bases at J, leaving 5 bases unmatched. This CDR3 is 15 amino acids long. The V gene's germline CDR1 is SGHTA and CDR2 FQGNSA. This CDR3 reads CASSLVGLAARTQYF. DNA of the CDR3: TGTGCCAGCAGCTTAGTGGGACTAGCGGCAAGGACCCAGTACTTC.

This chain uses TRBV2 with TRBJ2-2; D perhaps matches TRBD2 (7 bases). The V end was cut by 6 bases, the J end by 5 bases, with 16 bases between. CDR3 length: 15 amino acids. Germline V gene sequence: CDR1 SNHLY, CDR2 FYNNEI. CDR3 amino acids: CASSPGGGRTGELFF. The CDR3 DNA reads as TGTGCCAGCAGCCCTGGGGGCGGGAGAACCGGGGAGCTGTTTTTT. The entire variable domain, with the rest obtained from reference TRBV2 and TRBJ2-2, is as follows: EPEVTQTPSHQVTQMGQEVILRCVPISNHLYFYWYRQILGQKVEFLVSFYNNEISEKSEIFDDQFSVERPDGSNFTLKIRSTKLEDSAMYFCASSPGGGRTGELFFGEGSRLTVL.

Note on this clonotype: One junction end disagrees with the germline gene, perhaps due to a read error. The chain has TRBV7-4 and TRBJ1-5, with 12 positions matching TRBD1. In germline, CDR1 is SGHVT, CDR2 SQSDAQ. This CDR3 comprises 16 residues. The chain's CDR3 is CASSLAGQGAGQPQHF. The CDR3 nucleotides are TGTGCCAGCAGTTTAGCGGGACAGGGGGCGGGTCAGCCCCAGCATTTT. The whole variable domain, remainder taken from reference TRBV7-4 and TRBJ1-5, is GAGVSQSPRYKVAKRGRDVALRCDSISGHVTLYWYRQTLGQGSEVLTYSQSDAQRDKSGRPSGRFSAERPERSVSTLKIQRTEQGDSAVYLCASSLAGQGAGQPQHFGDGTRLSIL.

This clonotype was found once. One base away lies a much larger clone, so this may be a sequencing read error. The J gene is TRBJ2-7, the V gene TRBV7-2; TRBD2 matches at 9 bases. This CDR3 has 15 residues. CDR1 is SGHTA and CDR2 is FQGNSA in the germline V gene. CDR3 bases: TGTGCCAGCAGTTCGATAGCTAGCGGGAACTACGGGCAGTACTTC. Translating it yields CASSSIASGNYGQYF.

A note on this clonotype: At one boundary the junction diverges from the germline segment, which might be a read error. The chain is built from TRBV10-3 and TRBJ2-7; no clear D gene. Per germline, CDR1 ENHRY and CDR2 SYGVKD. This CDR3 contains 14 residues. CDR3 sequence: CASSPSLGPYEQYF. As DNA, the CDR3 is TGTGCCAGCAGTCCTTCCTTAGGACCCTACGAGCAGTACTTC.

The table lists this clonotype with many counts. The chain uses TRBV5-1 and TRBJ2-7; D is ambiguous. V gave up 0 bases and J gave up 6 bases, with 13 bases separating them. The CDR3 extends over 14 amino acids. Germline CDR1 is SGHRS and CDR2 is YFSETQ. The CDR3 region is CASSLEPRVPEQYF. The CDR3 DNA is TGCGCCAGCAGCTTGGAACCTCGAGTCCCCGAGCAGTACTTC. Full variable domain (missing parts from reference TRBV5-1 and TRBJ2-7): KAGVTQTPRYLIKTRGQQVTLSCSPISGHRSVSWYQQTPGQGLQFLFEYFSETQRNKGNFPGRFSGRQFSNSRSEMNVSTLELGDSALYLCASSLEPRVPEQYFGPGTRLTVT.

The chain combines TRBV25-1 with TRBJ1-2; the D is unclear. Germline CDR1 MGHDK, CDR2 SYGVNS. V lost 7 bases to trimming and J lost 0 bases, with 6 bases between them. The CDR3 consists of 12 residues. Here the CDR3 reads CASKAANYGYTF. In DNA, the CDR3 is TGTGCCAGCAAAGCAGCTAACTATGGCTACACCTTC.

The V and J genes are TRBV5-6 and TRBJ2-7, with 9 bases identical to TRBD2. The V and J ends lost 7 bases and 5 bases, in that order; junction bases with no gene match: 16. Germline CDR1 reads SGHDT; CDR2 reads YYEEEE. The CDR3 runs 16 residues. In DNA form, the CDR3 reads TGTGCCAGCGGATTCCTCGCTAGCGGGAATACCAACGAGCAGTACTTC. Amino acid sequence: CASGFLASGNTNEQYF.

This clonotype was observed a handful of times. The chain links TRBV2 to TRBJ1-4; D is possibly TRBD1 (6 bases). V lost 6 bases to trimming and J lost 0 bases, with 17 bases between them. Germline V gene data show CDR1 as SNHLY and CDR2 as FYNNEI. The CDR3 has 17 amino acids. CDR3 protein: CASRRTGITATNEKLFF. CDR3 sequence (DNA): TGTGCCAGCAGGAGAACAGGGATAACTGCAACTAATGAAAAACTGTTTTTT.

The J gene is TRBJ1-5, the V gene TRBV10-3; D is uncertain. Germline V lookup: CDR1 ENHRY, CDR2 SYGVKD. V was cut by 0 bases and J by 9 bases, with 12 bases left in between. The CDR3 has 14 amino acids. CDR3 loop: CAISESASLMPQHF. The CDR3 DNA reads TGTGCCATCAGTGAGTCGGCGAGCCTCATGCCCCAGCATTTT.

This clonotype has only a few counts. A read error may explain this, as a much larger clone is one base away. The rearrangement joins TRBV7-2 to TRBJ2-7, with no clear D. Germline CDR1 reads SGHTA; CDR2 reads FQGNSA. V was pared by 2 bases and J by 3 bases, with 11 bases between. The CDR3 spans 14 residues. CDR3 sequence reads: CASSLNSGSYEQYF. CDR3 in DNA: TGTGCCAGCAGCTTAAATTCCGGAAGCTACGAGCAGTACTTC. The whole variable domain, filled in from reference TRBV7-2 and TRBJ2-7, reads GAGVSQSPSNKVTEKGKDVELRCDPISGHTALYWYRQSLGQGLEFLIYFQGNSAPDKSGLPSDRFSAERTGGSVSTLTIQRTQQEDSAVYLCASSLNSGSYEQYFGPGTRLTVT.

This chain connects TRBV7-8 to TRBJ2-5; 10 bases line up with TRBD2. Germline V gives CDR1 SGHVS, CDR2 FQNEAQ. V shed 5 bases, J shed 7 bases, and the junction held 7 bases outside the gene matches. The CDR3 runs 14 residues. The CDR3, as DNA: TGTGCCAGCAGCCATGGACTAGCGGCAAGGACCCAGTACTTC. It codes for CASSHGLAARTQYF. Combining the CDR3 with reference TRBV7-8 and TRBJ2-5 gives the whole variable domain GAGVSQSPRYKVAKRGQDVALRCDPISGHVSLFWYQQALGQGPEFLTYFQNEAQLDKSGLPSDRFFAERPEGSVSTLKIQRTQQEDSAVYLCASSHGLAARTQYFGPGTRLLVL.

This clonotype was found many times. The chain has TRBV5-1 and TRBJ2-2; 8 positions match TRBD2. Germline V gives CDR1 SGHRS, CDR2 YFSETQ. The V gene end was trimmed by 0 bases and the J gene end by 0 bases; junction bases not matched to a gene: 4. This CDR3 has 17 residues. In nucleotides, the CDR3 is TGCGCCAGCAGCTTGGTCGGGAGGGCCACGAACACCGGGGAGCTGTTTTTT. Its translation: CASSLVGRATNTGELFF.

At least ten counts were recorded for this clonotype. The chain is built from TRBV20-1 and TRBJ1-2, with 9 bases fitting TRBD1. CDR1 DFQATT and CDR2 SNEGSKA come from the germline V gene (reference sequence). This CDR3 contains 14 residues. V shed 7 bases, J shed 1 base, and the junction held 7 bases outside the gene matches. This CDR3 reads CSDSGTGLNYGYTF. In nucleotides, the CDR3 is TGCAGTGATTCCGGGACAGGGCTTAACTATGGCTACACCTTC.

The table lists this clonotype with many counts. The rearrangement uses TRBV2 and TRBJ2-6; D possibly matches TRBD1 or TRBD2 (5 bases each). CDR1 is SNHLY, CDR2 FYNNEI, per germline. V was clipped by 8 bases and J by 0 bases, with 14 bases between them. The CDR3 spans 16 residues. The CDR3 DNA is TGTGCCAGCCGGGGAACAGGACTCTCTGGGGCCAACGTCCTGACTTTC. It encodes CASRGTGLSGANVLTF.

This clonotype has a count of ten or more. The chain carries TRBV24-1 and TRBJ1-2; D unclear. The CDR3 runs 11 residues. The V gene's germline CDR1 is KGHDR and CDR2 SFDVKD. V lost 5 bases, J lost 4 bases, and 4 bases lay in between. CDR3 nucleotide sequence: TGTGCCACCAGTGTCGTCTATGGCTACACCTTC. Translating gives CATSVVYGYTF.

Turning to this clonotype: At one of its ends the junction is not consistent with the germline gene, which may arise from a read error. J is TRBJ2-2 and V is TRBV2; tentatively, D is TRBD2 (6 bases). This CDR3 contains 15 residues. CDR1 is SNHLY and CDR2 is FYNNEI in the germline V gene. CDR3 in amino acids: CASSPNTISTGGLFF. In DNA, the CDR3 is TGTGCCAGCAGCCCGAACACTATATCCACCGGGGGGCTGTTTTTT.

This clonotype was recorded only once. The chain carries TRBV28 and TRBJ2-5; D possibly uses TRBD1 or TRBD2 (7 bases each). Trimming stripped 8 bases from V and 4 bases from J, with 11 bases between. The CDR3 extends over 12 amino acids. Germline V gene data show CDR1 as MDHEN and CDR2 as SYDVKM. The CDR3 nucleotides are TGTGCCAGCCAGGGGGGGGCAGAGACCCAGTACTTC. It specifies CASQGGAETQYF.

This clonotype has ten or more counts. This sequence joins TRBV7-9 and TRBJ1-2, with 7 nucleotides matching TRBD1. V lost 4 bases, J lost 8 bases, and 16 bases stayed unmatched. Per germline, CDR1 SEHNR and CDR2 FQNEAQ (reference sequence). The CDR3 contains 16 residues. The CDR3: CASSWNPGQRSRGYTF. As DNA, the CDR3 is TGTGCCAGCAGCTGGAACCCGGGACAGCGGTCGCGGGGCTACACCTTC.